These T cell receptor beta chains were read from a single sample in a study of neoadjuvant anti-PD-1 for oral cavity cancer. TCRdb's copy holds only in-frame clones and misses some; the assay was immunoSEQ multiplex PCR. The sample records roughly 46,000 clones, about 77% being singletons. Sample: PBMCs, taken after nivolumab (anti-PD-1) treatment. The receptors derive from a person aged 40 to 85 with oral cavity squamous cell carcinoma. Each CDR3 is given with its conserved first and last residue. The order of the fields is J gene, clone size, D gene, V gene, CDR3 protein, CDR3 DNA. The D gene is left open where the match is weak. For some rows the clone size is stated as once, few or many, or as a class when expanded; others skip it.

J gene: TRBJ1-3; clone size: once; D gene: -; V gene: TRBV6-5; CDR3 protein: CASSYNILSGNTIYF; CDR3 DNA: TGTGCCAGCAGTTATAACATCCTCTCTGGAAACACCATATATTTT
J gene: TRBJ2-1; clone size: -; D gene: -; V gene: TRBV5-6; CDR3 protein: CASSLEASGSNEQFF; CDR3 DNA: TGTGCCAGCAGCTTGGAGGCCTCAGGGAGTAATGAGCAGTTCTTC
J gene: TRBJ1-5; clone size: -; D gene: -; V gene: TRBV28; CDR3 protein: CASSLGPGNQPQHF; CDR3 DNA: TGTGCCAGCAGTTTGGGCCCGGGCAATCAGCCCCAGCATTTT
J gene: TRBJ1-4; clone size: -; D gene: -; V gene: TRBV30; CDR3 protein: CAWSGRSPGRLFF; CDR3 DNA: TGTGCCTGGAGTGGTCGGTCGCCGGGACGACTGTTTTTT
J gene: TRBJ2-6; clone size: once; D gene: -; V gene: TRBV29-1; CDR3 protein: CSVRDTGANVLTF; CDR3 DNA: TGCAGCGTTCGGGATACTGGGGCCAACGTCCTGACTTTC
J gene: TRBJ2-1; clone size: -; D gene: -; V gene: TRBV5-4; CDR3 protein: CASSLAAAEQFF; CDR3 DNA: TGTGCCAGCAGCTTGGCTGCGGCCGAGCAGTTCTTC
J gene: TRBJ2-7; clone size: few; D gene: -; V gene: TRBV2; CDR3 protein: CASSLQYEQYF; CDR3 DNA: TGTGCCAGCAGCCTCCAGTACGAGCAGTACTTC
J gene: TRBJ2-3; clone size: -; D gene: -; V gene: TRBV5-1; CDR3 protein: CASRISEDTQYF; CDR3 DNA: TGCGCCAGCCGGATCTCCGAAGATACGCAGTATTTT
J gene: TRBJ2-3; clone size: -; D gene: -; V gene: TRBV19; CDR3 protein: CASSATLHVADTQYF; CDR3 DNA: TGTGCCAGTAGTGCGACCCTGCACGTTGCGGATACGCAGTATTTT
J gene: TRBJ2-1; clone size: -; D gene: TRBD2; V gene: TRBV7-9; CDR3 protein: CASSLAQGLAHEQFF; CDR3 DNA: TGTGCCAGCAGCTTAGCCCAGGGACTAGCTCATGAGCAGTTCTTC
J gene: TRBJ2-3; clone size: few; D gene: -; V gene: TRBV4-1; CDR3 protein: CASSQDTDTQYF; CDR3 DNA: TGCGCCAGCAGCCAAGACACAGATACGCAGTATTTT
J gene: TRBJ1-5; clone size: -; D gene: -; V gene: TRBV28; CDR3 protein: CASSSFGATSNQPQHF; CDR3 DNA: TGTGCCAGCAGTTCCTTCGGAGCTACTAGCAATCAGCCCCAGCATTTT
J gene: TRBJ2-1; clone size: -; D gene: -; V gene: TRBV2; CDR3 protein: CASSDWLARNEQFF; CDR3 DNA: TGTGCCAGCAGTGATTGGCTGGCGCGGAATGAGCAGTTCTTC
J gene: TRBJ2-7; clone size: few; D gene: -; V gene: TRBV6-5; CDR3 protein: CASSYSAGANYEQYF; CDR3 DNA: TGTGCCAGCAGTTACTCGGCTGGGGCGAACTACGAGCAGTACTTC
J gene: TRBJ1-5; clone size: -; D gene: -; V gene: TRBV7-9; CDR3 protein: CASSLERGDQPQHF; CDR3 DNA: TGTGCCAGCAGCTTAGAGCGGGGGGATCAGCCCCAGCATTTT
J gene: TRBJ2-1; clone size: few; D gene: TRBD2; V gene: TRBV14; CDR3 protein: CASSLAGEVSNEQFF; CDR3 DNA: TGTGCCAGCAGCCTAGCGGGAGAGGTTAGTAATGAGCAGTTCTTC
J gene: TRBJ1-1; clone size: -; D gene: TRBD1; V gene: TRBV7-9; CDR3 protein: CASSTLQGITEAFF; CDR3 DNA: TGTGCCAGCAGCACTCTACAGGGGATCACTGAAGCTTTCTTT
J gene: TRBJ1-4; clone size: -; D gene: -; V gene: TRBV6-1; CDR3 protein: CASSEDRGAGEKLFF; CDR3 DNA: TGTGCCAGCAGTGAAGATCGGGGAGCAGGGGAAAAACTGTTTTTT
J gene: TRBJ1-6; clone size: few; D gene: -; V gene: TRBV5-1; CDR3 protein: CASSLTDPGNSPLHF; CDR3 DNA: TGCGCCAGCAGCTTGACAGACCCGGGGAATTCACCCCTCCACTTT
J gene: TRBJ2-2; clone size: -; D gene: -; V gene: TRBV7-3; CDR3 protein: CASSLRVQNGELFF; CDR3 DNA: TGTGCCAGCAGCTTACGCGTCCAAAACGGGGAGCTGTTTTTT
J gene: TRBJ1-1; clone size: once; D gene: -; V gene: TRBV6-5; CDR3 protein: CASSYSLNTEAFF; CDR3 DNA: TGTGCCAGCAGTTACTCGCTTAACACTGAAGCTTTCTTT
J gene: TRBJ1-1; clone size: -; D gene: -; V gene: TRBV5-1; CDR3 protein: CASSLEMRTEAFF; CDR3 DNA: TGCGCCAGCAGCTTGGAGATGCGGACTGAAGCTTTCTTT
J gene: TRBJ2-1; clone size: few; D gene: TRBD2; V gene: TRBV7-3; CDR3 protein: CASSLRASGVENEQFF; CDR3 DNA: TGTGCCAGCAGCTTAAGGGCTAGCGGAGTTGAGAATGAGCAGTTCTTC
J gene: TRBJ1-4; clone size: -; D gene: TRBD1; V gene: TRBV27; CDR3 protein: CASSIQGAGGEKLFF; CDR3 DNA: TGTGCCAGCAGTATACAGGGGGCCGGTGGTGAAAAACTGTTTTTT
J gene: TRBJ2-2; clone size: -; D gene: TRBD1; V gene: TRBV6-6; CDR3 protein: CASNPGQGGSGELFF; CDR3 DNA: TGTGCCAGCAACCCCGGACAGGGAGGTTCCGGGGAGCTGTTTTTT
J gene: TRBJ2-3; clone size: -; D gene: -; V gene: TRBV28; CDR3 protein: CASSFTDTQYF; CDR3 DNA: TGTGCCAGCAGTTTCACAGATACGCAGTATTTT
J gene: TRBJ1-2; clone size: -; D gene: TRBD1; V gene: TRBV28; CDR3 protein: CASSPGQGGYGYTF; CDR3 DNA: TGTGCCAGCAGCCCTGGACAGGGGGGCTATGGCTACACCTTC
J gene: TRBJ2-6; clone size: -; D gene: TRBD1; V gene: TRBV29-1; CDR3 protein: CSVRGTGGAGANVLTF; CDR3 DNA: TGCAGCGTACGGGGGACAGGGGGCGCTGGGGCCAACGTCCTGACTTTC
J gene: TRBJ1-4; clone size: few; D gene: TRBD1; V gene: TRBV5-6; CDR3 protein: CASSPMTGASEKLFF; CDR3 DNA: TGTGCCAGCAGCCCGATGACAGGGGCGAGTGAAAAACTGTTTTTT
J gene: TRBJ2-5; clone size: once; D gene: -; V gene: TRBV15; CDR3 protein: CATSRDRWGGLETQYF; CDR3 DNA: TGTGCCACCAGCAGAGATCGCTGGGGGGGGCTGGAGACCCAGTACTTC
J gene: TRBJ1-2; clone size: -; D gene: -; V gene: TRBV6-6; CDR3 protein: CAISGQDYGYTF; CDR3 DNA: TGTGCCATCTCCGGCCAGGACTATGGCTACACCTTC
J gene: TRBJ1-2; clone size: -; D gene: -; V gene: TRBV10-3; CDR3 protein: CASAPLSGGYTF; CDR3 DNA: TGTGCCAGCGCCCCTTTAAGTGGCGGCTACACCTTC
J gene: TRBJ2-5; clone size: few; D gene: -; V gene: TRBV2; CDR3 protein: CASSAVTQYF; CDR3 DNA: TGTGCCAGCAGTGCGGTGACCCAGTACTTC
J gene: TRBJ2-7; clone size: -; D gene: TRBD1; V gene: TRBV9; CDR3 protein: CASSVETGVGYEQYF; CDR3 DNA: TGTGCCAGCAGCGTAGAGACAGGGGTGGGCTACGAGCAGTACTTC
J gene: TRBJ2-3; clone size: -; D gene: -; V gene: TRBV25-1; CDR3 protein: CASSPRDSVLYTQYF; CDR3 DNA: TGTGCCAGCAGTCCGCGGGACAGCGTGTTATATACGCAGTATTTT
J gene: TRBJ2-7; clone size: once; D gene: TRBD1; V gene: TRBV19; CDR3 protein: CASSMGQTYEQYF; CDR3 DNA: TGTGCCAGTAGTATGGGACAGACCTACGAGCAGTACTTC
J gene: TRBJ2-2; clone size: -; D gene: -; V gene: TRBV5-4; CDR3 protein: CASSIETRAGELFF; CDR3 DNA: TGTGCCAGCAGCATAGAGACTAGAGCCGGGGAGCTGTTTTTT
J gene: TRBJ1-5; clone size: -; D gene: TRBD1; V gene: TRBV6-6; CDR3 protein: CASSYPDRDRNQPQHF; CDR3 DNA: TGTGCCAGCAGTTACCCTGACAGGGATCGAAATCAGCCCCAGCATTTT
J gene: TRBJ1-1; clone size: -; D gene: -; V gene: TRBV29-1; CDR3 protein: CSVSIGEGTEAFF; CDR3 DNA: TGCAGCGTTTCTATAGGGGAGGGCACTGAAGCTTTCTTT
J gene: TRBJ2-7; clone size: once; D gene: TRBD1; V gene: TRBV2; CDR3 protein: CASTDRGSSYEQYF; CDR3 DNA: TGTGCCAGCACAGACAGGGGAAGCTCCTACGAGCAGTACTTC
J gene: TRBJ2-1; clone size: -; D gene: -; V gene: TRBV5-1; CDR3 protein: CASRSQSSYNEQFF; CDR3 DNA: TGCGCCAGCAGATCGCAGTCCTCCTACAATGAGCAGTTCTTC
J gene: TRBJ1-2; clone size: -; D gene: -; V gene: TRBV30; CDR3 protein: CAWSVRVGQTNKYGYTF; CDR3 DNA: TGTGCCTGGAGTGTACGAGTAGGCCAAACCAACAAATATGGCTACACCTTC
J gene: TRBJ2-1; clone size: -; D gene: TRBD2; V gene: TRBV19; CDR3 protein: CASSIGLAGEQFF; CDR3 DNA: TGTGCCAGTAGTATTGGACTAGCGGGTGAGCAGTTCTTC
J gene: TRBJ2-7; clone size: -; D gene: TRBD1; V gene: TRBV19; CDR3 protein: CASSIQTGTYEQYF; CDR3 DNA: TGTGCCAGTAGTATCCAGACAGGGACCTACGAGCAGTACTTC
J gene: TRBJ1-4; clone size: -; D gene: -; V gene: TRBV7-2; CDR3 protein: CASSSYSATNEKLFF; CDR3 DNA: TGTGCCAGCAGCTCCTACAGTGCAACTAATGAAAAACTGTTTTTT
J gene: TRBJ2-7; clone size: -; D gene: -; V gene: TRBV5-5; CDR3 protein: CASSLNWGFNYEQYF; CDR3 DNA: TGTGCCAGCAGCTTGAATTGGGGTTTTAACTACGAGCAGTACTTC
J gene: TRBJ2-2; clone size: -; D gene: -; V gene: TRBV5-1; CDR3 protein: CASSGGRGTGELFF; CDR3 DNA: TGCGCCAGCAGTGGAGGGCGCGGAACCGGGGAGCTGTTTTTT
J gene: TRBJ2-3; clone size: -; D gene: -; V gene: TRBV5-8; CDR3 protein: CASSPQGDTQYF; CDR3 DNA: TGTGCCAGCAGCCCCCAGGGGGATACGCAGTATTTT
J gene: TRBJ1-5; clone size: -; D gene: -; V gene: TRBV5-5; CDR3 protein: CASSLLLNSNQPQHF; CDR3 DNA: TGTGCCAGCAGCTTGTTACTGAATAGCAATCAGCCCCAGCATTTT
J gene: TRBJ2-3; clone size: -; D gene: TRBD1; V gene: TRBV9; CDR3 protein: CASSVRQGSSTDTQYF; CDR3 DNA: TGTGCCAGCAGCGTCAGACAGGGCTCTAGCACAGATACGCAGTATTTT
J gene: TRBJ2-1; clone size: -; D gene: -; V gene: TRBV7-7; CDR3 protein: CASSLDGDVDEQFF; CDR3 DNA: TGTGCCAGCAGCTTAGACGGGGATGTCGATGAGCAGTTCTTC
J gene: TRBJ1-2; clone size: -; D gene: -; V gene: TRBV14; CDR3 protein: CASSLSMNAYGYTF; CDR3 DNA: TGTGCCAGCAGCCTCTCCATGAACGCCTATGGCTACACCTTC
J gene: TRBJ2-2; clone size: once; D gene: -; V gene: TRBV5-6; CDR3 protein: CASSLSGTATGELFF; CDR3 DNA: TGTGCCAGCAGCTTGAGCGGGACAGCTACCGGGGAGCTGTTTTTT